The entry below describes one TCR beta chain. Looked up from germline, CDR1 is GTSNPN and CDR2 is SVGIG (reference sequence). V was pared by 1 base and J by 0 bases, with 6 bases between. The CDR3 runs to 14 residues. This sample was taken from a study of blood T cell repertoires in COVID-19. Background on the study: COVID-19 samples, acute and convalescent, were from the United States, Italy and Spain. Nucleic acid was either cDNA or gDNA, and it came from T cells, B-cell-depleted T cells, or PBMCs.

Per the original methods: Nucleated cell counts were estimated from reference gene primer amplification. Produced via immunoSEQ multiplex PCR; TCRdb's table is partial and in-frame only. V, J and clone size were drawn from that table, and D and trimming were deduced from the DNA. This sample has around 91,000 clones; 85% occur once, and the top ten carry roughly 40%. Sequencing used peripheral blood. This clonotype was obtained from a man at least 80 years old with acute or convalescent COVID-19. The chain recombines TRBV30 with TRBJ2-2; D ambiguous. CDR3 sequence (DNA): TGTGCCTGGAGTGCCCATTCGAACACCGGGGAGCTGTTTTTT. This gives the protein CAWSAHSNTGELFF.